Listed below are T cell receptor beta chains from one sample, sequenced in a study of T cells expressing NK-cell markers. TCRdb re-called the 5' RACE reads and catalogs CDR3 proteins one per entry, DNA excluded. The sample includes around 380,000 distinct CDR3 sequences. The specimen was blood T cells: a sorted CD56 or NKG2C T cell subset, CD4+ or CD8+ T cells, or bulk PBMC T cells (not recorded which). These TCRs come from a woman in her forties or fifties in good health. Both conserved end residues are part of each CDR3.

V: TRBV20-1; J: TRBJ2-1; length: 15; CDR3: CSASQTSGRHNEQFF
V: TRBV5-5; J: TRBJ2-2; length: 15; CDR3: CASSRWTENTGELFF
V: TRBV24-1; J: TRBJ2-2; length: 16; CDR3: CATSDPSGSNTGELFF
V: TRBV9; J: TRBJ2-2; length: 18; CDR3: CASSDRLFPTPNTGELFF
V: TRBV20-1; J: TRBJ2-3; length: 13; CDR3: CSASLAVTDTQYF
V: TRBV5-5; J: TRBJ2-5; length: 11; CDR3: CASNLQETQYF
V: TRBV5-6; J: TRBJ1-1; length: 13; CDR3: CASARGGNTEAFF
V: TRBV4-1; J: TRBJ2-1; length: 17; CDR3: CASSQPKSGRGNNEQFF
V: TRBV27; J: TRBJ2-5; length: 14; CDR3: CASSLGRTGETQYF
V: TRBV24-1; J: TRBJ2-1; length: 15; CDR3: CATSDLVIGGNEQFF
V: TRBV11-2; J: TRBJ2-4; length: 14; CDR3: CASSLDGTVNIQYF
V: TRBV15; J: TRBJ2-3; length: 15; CDR3: CATSRDRVGKDTQYF
V: TRBV7-8; J: TRBJ1-5; length: 13; CDR3: CASSSRQDQPQHF
V: TRBV6-6; J: TRBJ1-3; length: 15; CDR3: CASSRRQGSGNTIYF
V: TRBV7-2; J: TRBJ2-1; length: 18; CDR3: CASSLVSPSEVSYNEQFF
V: TRBV13; J: TRBJ2-2; length: 17; CDR3: CASSRPGLAGVHGELFF
V: TRBV29-1; J: TRBJ2-6; length: 17; CDR3: CSVEGGAGSPGANVLTF
V: TRBV29-1; J: TRBJ2-7; length: 14; CDR3: CSVEDPGDLREQYF
V: TRBV28; J: TRBJ2-3; length: 12; CDR3: CASTPGLGTQYF
V: TRBV11-1; J: TRBJ2-1; length: 16; CDR3: CASSYPQQPTYNEQFF
V: TRBV28; J: TRBJ2-1; length: 13; CDR3: CASSWASGNEQFF
V: TRBV5-5; J: TRBJ1-5; length: 12; CDR3: CASSLGSQPQHF
V: TRBV20-1; J: TRBJ2-5; length: 16; CDR3: CSASSRDRGASETQYF
V: TRBV5-1; J: TRBJ1-5; length: 16; CDR3: CASSPVGSPSKKPQHF
V: TRBV7-9; J: TRBJ1-4; length: 17; CDR3: CASSLRGRSATNEKLFF
V: TRBV24-1; J: TRBJ2-1; length: 17; CDR3: CATSDLGPAGQGYEQFF
V: TRBV7-9; J: TRBJ1-5; length: 16; CDR3: CASSVGVGPSNQPQHF
V: TRBV24-1; J: TRBJ1-2; length: 13; CDR3: CATSDHDIYGYTF
V: TRBV12-3/TRBV12-4; J: TRBJ1-2; length: 17; CDR3: CASSPWTGGFQSYGYTF
V: TRBV7-8; J: TRBJ2-7; length: 14; CDR3: CASSFRRDAYEQYF
V: TRBV4-1; J: TRBJ1-2; length: 15; CDR3: CASSQDPGAFYGYTF
V: TRBV27; J: TRBJ2-1; length: 16; CDR3: CASRSGPGAANNEQFF
V: TRBV19; J: TRBJ2-1; length: 16; CDR3: CASSTGAAGGGYEQFF
V: TRBV20-1; J: TRBJ2-3; length: 14; CDR3: CSAKNDRVSDTQYF
V: TRBV11-3; J: TRBJ2-7; length: 13; CDR3: CASSKPGQDEQYF
V: TRBV3-1; J: TRBJ2-1; length: 13; CDR3: CASSQDGMGEQFF
V: TRBV7-2; J: TRBJ2-4; length: 16; CDR3: CASSWDRALAKNIQYF
V: TRBV6-1; J: TRBJ1-1; length: 17; CDR3: CASSIIPLGQGVAEAFF
V: TRBV7-3; J: TRBJ2-1; length: 15; CDR3: CASSEAGGPYNEQFF
V: TRBV20-1; J: TRBJ2-5; length: 14; CDR3: CSARRLGRQETQYF
V: TRBV21-1; J: TRBJ2-3; length: 16; CDR3: CASSGTYRGDTDTQYF
V: TRBV5-1; J: TRBJ1-3; length: 14; CDR3: CASSPASSGNTIYF
V: TRBV5-1; J: TRBJ2-2; length: 16; CDR3: CASSSRMDRAPGELFF
V: TRBV5-1; J: TRBJ2-7; length: 14; CDR3: CASSPVKISYEQYF
V: TRBV20-1; J: TRBJ2-7; length: 13; CDR3: CSVPGGLAYEQYF
V: TRBV15; J: TRBJ2-7; length: 12; CDR3: CATSRTYYEQYF
V: TRBV7-9; J: TRBJ2-1; length: 18; CDR3: CASSPLRTSGQGYNEQFF
V: TRBV7-9; J: TRBJ2-1; length: 13; CDR3: CASSLGSSGSQIF
V: TRBV5-5; J: TRBJ1-2; length: 16; CDR3: CASSFGADMSNYGYTF